These 27 T cell receptor beta chains came from one sample sequenced in a study of shared clonotypes between healthy human individuals. Clones were read by immunoSEQ multiplex PCR, and TCRdb kept only the in-frame ones, dropping some. The table records about 460,000 clones, roughly 80% of them present only once. Sequenced material: PBMCs. The receptors shown here come from a woman aged 40 to 50 in good health. Some clones in this sample may be carry-over from other donors' samples.

The rearrangement links TRBV9 to TRBJ2-6; D may be TRBD1 (6 bases). CDR1 SGDLS and CDR2 YYNGEE come from the germline V gene. Trimming took off 4 bases at V and 0 bases at J, with 20 bases between the two ends. The CDR3 consists of 19 residues. Here the CDR3 DNA reads TGTGCCAGCAGCCCCCGACGGACAGCTCCCACCTCTGGGGCCAACGTCCTGACTTTC. Translation: CASSPRRTAPTSGANVLTF.

This clone has a handful of counts. This sequence joins TRBV15 and TRBJ2-5; the match to TRBD2 covers 8 bases. Germline loops: CDR1 LNHNV, CDR2 YYDKDF (reference sequence). The CDR3 is 16 residues long. J lost 3 bases, V lost 0 bases, and 6 bases had no gene match. This CDR3 is CATSRDEAGVEETQYF. The DNA for the CDR3 is TGTGCCACCAGCAGAGATGAAGCGGGAGTTGAAGAGACCCAGTACTTC.

V and J are TRBV30 and TRBJ2-7; D might be TRBD1 (6 bases). CDR1 and CDR2 from the germline V gene are GTSNPN and SVGIG (reference sequence). Trimming took 8 bases from V and 2 from J, leaving 10 bases between them. The CDR3 length is 11 residues. The CDR3 coding sequence is TGTGCCGCGACAGGTGCCTACGAGCAGTACTTC. This sequence encodes CAATGAYEQYF.

The chain recombines TRBV11-2 with TRBJ2-5; D may be TRBD1 or TRBD2 (6 bases each). TRBJ2-7 matches the DNA end more closely, so the J call is doubtful. CDR1 SGHAT and CDR2 FQNNGV come from the germline V gene. The CDR3 has 14 amino acids. The CDR3 protein is CASKTPRGGYEQYF. Here the CDR3 DNA reads TGTGCCAGCAAAACCCCGAGAGGGGGGTACGAGCAGTACTTC.

This clone was seen just once. The chain recombines TRBV18 with TRBJ1-1, with 7 nucleotides matching TRBD1. V lost 3 bases, J lost 4 bases, and 8 bases stayed unmatched. CDR3 length: 15 amino acids. Germline V CDR1 and CDR2: KGHSH, LQKENI. The CDR3 nucleotides are TGTGCCAGCTCACCCAACAGGGGCGGTGGCACTGAAGCTTTCTTT. Amino acids: CASSPNRGGGTEAFF.

The CDR3 region has the DNA TGTGCCAGCAGCCGGACCACGGGGACTGAAGCTTTCTTT. Amino acid sequence: CASSRTTGTEAFF. The chain recombines TRBV7-9 with TRBJ1-1; no definite D call. V was shortened by 5 bases and J by 5 bases, with 12 bases between the two germline ends. Germline lookup yields CDR1 SEHNR and CDR2 FQNEAQ (reference sequence). The CDR3 has 13 amino acids.

CDR3 protein: CASSLSIYEQYF. CDR3 sequence (DNA): TGTGCCAGCAGTTTATCCATCTACGAGCAGTACTTC. The V gene is TRBV28, the J gene TRBJ2-7; D gene ambiguous. Trimming cost V 1 base and J 3 bases, with 4 bases left between them. Germline V gene data show CDR1 as MDHEN and CDR2 as SYDVKM. CDR3 length: 12 residues.

This sequence joins TRBV25-1 and TRBJ2-7, with unresolved D. The ends were cut back, 10 bases at V and 2 bases at J, with 15 bases in the middle. The length of the CDR3 is 13 residues. CDR1 is MGHDK, CDR2 SYGVNS, per germline. CDR3 in amino acids: CATAPWQTYEQYF. Here the CDR3 DNA reads TGTGCCACCGCTCCTTGGCAAACCTACGAGCAGTACTTC.

The chain recombines TRBV19 with TRBJ2-1; 9 nucleotides align to TRBD2. The germline gives CDR1 LNHDA, CDR2 SQIVND (reference sequence). J gave up 7 bases and V 4 bases, and 5 bases lay outside the gene matches. The CDR3 is made up of 14 amino acids. CDR3 amino acids: CASSNSGSWNEQFF. DNA for the CDR3: TGTGCCAGTAGTAATAGCGGGAGTTGGAATGAGCAGTTCTTC.

This clone was seen a handful of times. A far bigger clonotype differs at one base, so this is likely a read error. In the same sample, other DNA sequences code for this CDR3. This chain connects TRBV15 to TRBJ2-3, with D unclear. The CDR3 consists of 15 residues. Looked up from germline, CDR1 is LNHNV and CDR2 is YYDKDF (reference sequence). The DNA for the CDR3 is TGTGCCACCAGCCCTTTTGGCGGAGCCACAGACACGCAGTATTTT. Translated, it gives CATSPFGGATDTQYF.

The chain is built from TRBV5-1 and TRBJ1-2; D unresolved. Germline-derived CDR1 and CDR2 are SGHRS and YFSETQ. The ends were cut back, 0 bases at V and 3 bases at J, with 15 bases in the middle. This CDR3 is 16 amino acids long. Here the CDR3 DNA reads TGCGCCAGCAGCTTGGGAGTCGACCCAGCCTACTATGGCTACACCTTC. Amino acid sequence: CASSLGVDPAYYGYTF.

As regards this clone: A single base is all that separates this from a far larger clone, so a read error is likely. Other DNA sequences from this sample encode an identical CDR3 as well. The genes are TRBV2 and TRBJ1-2, with D possibly being TRBD1 (5 bases). This CDR3 is built from 14 residues. Germline values: CDR1 SNHLY, CDR2 FYNNEI. The CDR3 loop is CASSELGVRYGYTF. The CDR3 DNA follows: TGTGCCAGCAGTGAGTTAGGGGTACGCTATGGCTATACCTTC.

This rearrangement joins TRBV28 to TRBJ1-3; no reliable D call. The V gene lost 6 bases and the J gene lost 2 bases, with 11 bases spanning the gap. Per germline, CDR1 MDHEN and CDR2 SYDVKM. This CDR3 comprises 14 residues. The CDR3 here is CASRPRRPGNTIYF. The CDR3 DNA sequence: TGTGCCAGCAGGCCGCGAAGACCTGGAAACACCATATATTTT.

V gene TRBV7-3 combines with J gene TRBJ2-1, with TRBD1 matching over 8 bases. Looked up from germline, CDR1 is SGHTA and CDR2 is FQGTGA. CDR3 size: 13 residues. The V gene end was trimmed by 4 bases and the J gene end by 9 bases; junction bases not matched to a gene: 5. The chain's CDR3 is CASSSDRGREQFF. CDR3 DNA: TGTGCCAGCAGCTCAGACAGGGGACGTGAGCAGTTCTTC.

The rearrangement links TRBV6-1 to TRBJ2-1; 10 bases agree with TRBD2. The CDR3 length is 15 residues. Germline trimming cut 3 bases from V and 5 bases from J; bases unmatched to any gene: 4. Germline V CDR1 and CDR2: MNHNS, SASEGT. The CDR3 coding sequence is TGTGCCAGCAGTGAGCGGACTAGCGGTAACAATGAGCAGTTCTTC. Its translation: CASSERTSGNNEQFF.

The chain combines TRBV28 with TRBJ2-1; D uncertain. CDR1 and CDR2 (germline): MDHEN, SYDVKM. There are 13 residues in the CDR3. V dropped 4 bases and J dropped 4 bases, with 8 bases sitting between them. CDR3 sequence (DNA): TGTGCCAGCAGTTACAGTCTTTACAATGAGCAGTTCTTC. It is translated as CASSYSLYNEQFF. The variable domain in full, completed from reference TRBV28 and TRBJ2-1, reads DVKVTQSSRYLVKRTGEKVFLECVQDMDHENMFWYRQDPGLGLRLIYFSYDVKMKEKGDIPEGYSVSREKKERFSLILESASTNQTSMYLCASSYSLYNEQFFGPGTRLTVL.

The chain has TRBV30 and TRBJ1-5, with unresolved D. Germline CDR1 reads GTSNPN; CDR2 reads SVGIG (reference sequence). The CDR3 extends over 18 amino acids. Deletions cut 2 bases from V and 1 base from J, with 21 bases between. The CDR3 is CAWSREGLGFGSNQPQHF. The CDR3 DNA reads as TGTGCCTGGAGTCGCGAAGGTTTGGGTTTCGGAAGCAATCAGCCCCAGCATTTT.

In its sample, this clone was seen once. The chain links TRBV4-1 to TRBJ2-5; D unclear. The CDR3 has 14 amino acids. V was shortened by 4 bases and J by 2 bases, with 11 bases between the two germline ends. CDR1 is MGHRA, CDR2 YSYEKL, per germline. CDR3 amino acids: CASSLSSLQETQYF. As DNA, the CDR3 is TGCGCCAGCAGCCTATCCAGCCTACAAGAGACCCAGTACTTC.

The rearrangement links TRBV19 to TRBJ1-2; 8 bases line up with TRBD1. Per the germline V gene, CDR1 is LNHDA and CDR2 is SQIVND (reference sequence). V was clipped by 7 bases and J by 4 bases; unmatched bases: 11. This CDR3 spans 15 amino acids. This CDR3 reads CASTPFGQGSYGYTF. CDR3 coding DNA: TGTGCCAGTACCCCTTTCGGACAGGGCAGCTATGGCTACACCTTC.

In DNA, the CDR3 is TGCGCCAGCAGCCGCGGGACTAGCGGGAGCCCCGACAATGAGCAGTTCTTC. This encodes CASSRGTSGSPDNEQFF. The chain employs TRBV4-1 and TRBJ2-1; the match to TRBD2 covers 14 bases. The CDR3 runs 17 residues. The ends lost 4 bases at V and 5 bases at J; junction bases unmatched: 7. Germline assignment: CDR1 MGHRA and CDR2 YSYEKL.

The chain uses TRBV5-1 and TRBJ2-3, with TRBD1 matching over 7 bases. With V trimmed by 3 bases and J by 4 bases, 14 bases remained unmatched. Germline CDR1 reads SGHRS; CDR2 reads YFSETQ. The CDR3 is made up of 17 amino acids. The CDR3 nucleotides are TGCGCCAGCAGCTCTGGGATACAGGGGATAAGTGCAGATACGCAGTATTTT. Translating it yields CASSSGIQGISADTQYF.

The V and J genes are TRBV5-1 and TRBJ2-5, with D perhaps matching TRBD2 (7 bases). V was clipped by 0 bases and J by 5 bases, with 20 bases between them. Germline V gives CDR1 SGHRS, CDR2 YFSETQ. The CDR3 runs to 17 residues. The CDR3 region is CASSLAGGRGGDETQYF. The DNA for the CDR3 is TGCGCCAGCAGCTTGGCCGGCGGGAGAGGGGGGGACGAGACCCAGTACTTC.

The chain joins TRBV10-2 to TRBJ2-1, with 11 bases fitting TRBD2. J gave up 9 bases and V 6 bases, and 10 bases lay outside the gene matches. Germline V lookup: CDR1 WSHSY, CDR2 SAAADI. The CDR3 is 15 amino acids. The CDR3 loop reads CASRNKLAGGSEQFF. The CDR3 nucleotides are TGCGCCAGCAGGAACAAGCTAGCGGGAGGTTCTGAGCAGTTCTTC.

The chain is built from TRBV18 and TRBJ2-4; 10 nucleotides match TRBD1. Germline V gene lookup returns CDR1 KGHSH and CDR2 LQKENI. Trimming removed 0 bases from V and 8 bases from J; junction bases left unmatched: 4. The CDR3 is 15 residues long. CDR3 in DNA: TGTGCCAGCTCACCACCTAGTGGACAGGGGGACATTCAGTACTTC. This translates into CASSPPSGQGDIQYF. Using reference TRBV18 and TRBJ2-4 for the parts outside the CDR3, the full variable domain is NAGVMQNPRHLVRRRGQEARLRCSPMKGHSHVYWYRQLPEEGLKFMVYLQKENIIDESGMPKERFSAEFPKEGPSILRIQQVVRGDSAAYFCASSPPSGQGDIQYFGAGTRLSVL.

In DNA form, the CDR3 reads TGTGCCAGCAGCCCACTCGACAGATATGGCTACACCTTC. Amino acids: CASSPLDRYGYTF. This rearrangement joins TRBV11-2 to TRBJ1-2; a weak D match, TRBD1 (5 bases). Germline values: CDR1 SGHAT, CDR2 FQNNGV. This CDR3 is built from 13 residues. The germline V and J ends were trimmed by 5 bases and 5 bases, with 12 bases remaining between them.

This clone was observed once. This likely stems from a read error, as it lies one base from a far larger clone. The same CDR3 can be traced to other DNA sequences in this sample. The chain joins TRBV19 to TRBJ1-1; a weak D match, TRBD1 (5 bases). The CDR3 consists of 13 residues. The V end was cut by 4 bases, the J end by 4 bases, with 10 bases between. Germline CDR1 LNHDA, CDR2 SQIVND (reference sequence). For the CDR3, the DNA is TGTGCCAGTAGTACGCAGGGCAGCACTGAAGCTTTCTTT. Translating it yields CASSTQGSTEAFF.

This clone was found a few times. Here the CDR3 reads CASSHDPLYYGYTF. CDR3 in DNA: TGTGCCAGTAGCCACGACCCCCTCTACTATGGCTACACCTTC. V gene TRBV19 combines with J gene TRBJ1-2; D gene ambiguous. Trimming shortened V by 6 bases and J by 3 bases, and 14 bases separated the two germline ends. This CDR3 contains 14 residues. Looked up from germline, CDR1 is LNHDA and CDR2 is SQIVND (reference sequence).